These 18 T cell receptor beta chains were sequenced from one sample in a study of cytomegalovirus exposure and HLA in healthy donors. A multiplex PCR was run with 60 Vbeta primers and 13 Jbeta primers. Repertoires were generated with immunoSEQ multiplex PCR, while TCRdb's copy carries only in-frame clones and drops some. The table lists around 150,000 clones, roughly three quarters of them singletons. Input material: PBMCs. These TCRs come from a man between 40 and 49 years old in good health and CMV-seropositive.

This clone was counted once. The rearrangement joins TRBV7-2 to TRBJ1-1, with D unresolved. The CDR3 consists of 15 residues. CDR1 and CDR2 (germline): SGHTA, FQGNSA. V lost 0 bases and J lost 1, with 9 bases in between. CDR3 region: CASSLAQAGNTEAFF. As DNA, the CDR3 is TGTGCCAGCAGCTTAGCGCAGGCGGGGAACACTGAAGCTTTCTTT.

The J gene is TRBJ2-7, the V gene TRBV9; D is perhaps TRBD1 (6 bases). Deletions cut 2 bases from V and 2 bases from J, with 11 bases between. This CDR3 comprises 14 residues. Germline CDR1 and CDR2: SGDLS and YYNGEE. CDR3 protein: CASSVQGTPYEQYF. DNA of the CDR3: TGTGCCAGCAGCGTCCAGGGGACCCCCTACGAGCAGTACTTC.

The rearrangement uses TRBV4-1 and TRBJ1-2; perhaps TRBD1 as D (5 bases). The CDR3 totals 14 residues. With 0 bases removed from V and 10 bases from J, the gap between germline ends came to 15 bases. Germline CDR1 and CDR2: MGHRA and YSYEKL. CDR3 protein: CASSQEGEDLNYTF. CDR3 coding DNA: TGCGCCAGCAGCCAAGAAGGGGAGGACTTGAACTACACCTTC.

The rearrangement joins TRBV10-3 to TRBJ2-7; 9 nucleotides agree with TRBD1. V was pared by 6 bases and J by 1 base, with 4 bases of the junction left unmatched. Germline V lookup: CDR1 ENHRY, CDR2 SYGVKD. CDR3 length: 14 amino acids. CDR3 region: CAIRQGAWSYEQYF. The CDR3 region has the DNA TGTGCCATCAGACAGGGGGCTTGGTCCTACGAGCAGTACTTC.

The rearrangement links TRBV5-1 to TRBJ2-5, with TRBD2 as a possible D gene (5 bases). The germline gives CDR1 SGHRS, CDR2 YFSETQ. This CDR3 comprises 11 residues. The ends were cut back, 4 bases at V and 5 bases at J, with 6 bases in the middle. Here the CDR3 reads CASSGGETQYF. The DNA for the CDR3 is TGCGCCAGCAGCGGCGGGGAGACCCAGTACTTC.

V and J are TRBV5-1 and TRBJ1-2, with 9 bases aligning to TRBD1. From germline, CDR1 is SGHRS and CDR2 YFSETQ. V lost 5 bases, J lost 4 bases, and 6 bases stayed unmatched. The CDR3 is 14 residues long. In nucleotides, the CDR3 is TGCGCCAGCAGAAGGACAGGGGACAGCTATGGCTACACCTTC. This gives the protein CASRRTGDSYGYTF.

This clone was counted a few times. At the DNA level, this CDR3 is encoded by other sequences in the same sample as well. The chain carries TRBV7-3 and TRBJ1-1; D is unresolved. CDR1 and CDR2 from the germline V gene are SGHTA and FQGTGA. The CDR3 is 13 amino acids. Trimming removed 5 bases at V and 0 bases at J, with 7 bases between. CDR3 nucleotides: TGTGCCAGCAGCGGCCAGGTGAACACTGAAGCTTTCTTT. It is translated as CASSGQVNTEAFF.

The rearrangement links TRBV7-9 to TRBJ2-5; 15 nucleotides agree with TRBD2. The DNA end lines up better with TRBJ2-7; the J call may be wrong. This CDR3 region has 18 residues. CDR1 is SEHNR and CDR2 is FQNEAQ in the germline V gene (reference sequence). DNA for the CDR3: TGTGCCAGCAGCTCGGGACTAGCGGGGGGCTCTAGCTCCTACGAGCAGTACTTC. This codes for CASSSGLAGGSSSYEQYF.

The rearrangement links TRBV18 to TRBJ2-7; D is undetermined. CDR1 is KGHSH and CDR2 is LQKENI in the germline V gene. The V end was cut by 8 bases, the J end by 0 bases, with 11 bases between. The CDR3 sequence is 13 residues long. The CDR3 reads CASNRRDSYEQYF. The CDR3 nucleotides are TGTGCCAGCAACAGACGAGACTCCTACGAGCAGTACTTC.

This clone was seen a handful of times. The gene calls are TRBV4-3 and TRBJ1-3, with 8 positions matching TRBD1. Germline V gives CDR1 LGHNA, CDR2 YSLEER. V lost 1 base and J lost 3; bases outside the gene matches: 5. The CDR3 spans 16 residues. The CDR3 region has the DNA TGCGCCAGCAGCCAAGCCCCTGGACAGGGTGGAAACACCATATATTTT. It encodes CASSQAPGQGGNTIYF.

This chain links TRBV6-6 with TRBJ2-2, with TRBD2 identical over 8 bases. CDR3 length: 15 amino acids. Trimming at V came to 0 bases and at J to 8 bases, leaving 5 bases not matched to a gene. Germline loops: CDR1 MNHNY, CDR2 SVGAGI (reference sequence). CDR3 region: CASSYSSSGAGELFF. The CDR3 DNA follows: TGTGCCAGCAGTTACTCGAGTAGCGGGGCAGGGGAGCTGTTTTTT.

The rearrangement uses TRBV7-9 and TRBJ1-1; possibly TRBD1 for D (5 bases). CDR1 is SEHNR, CDR2 FQNEAQ, per germline (reference sequence). V was trimmed by 5 bases and J by 0 bases, leaving 10 bases between them. The CDR3 has 14 residues. The CDR3 nucleotides read TGTGCCAGCAGCGCGCAGGGCATGAACACTGAAGCTTTCTTT. It encodes CASSAQGMNTEAFF.

The table lists this clone with a count of one. The junction and the germline gene differ at one end; a read error may be behind it. The V and J genes are TRBV10-3 and TRBJ2-1, with D possibly TRBD1 on 6 matching bases. Germline V gene lookup returns CDR1 ENHRY and CDR2 SYGVKD. The CDR3 totals 15 residues. DNA for the CDR3: TGTGCCATCGGTGATTCAGGGGCTTCCTACAATGAGCAGTTCTTC. Amino acid sequence: CAIGDSGASYNEQFF.

V and J are TRBV19 and TRBJ2-3, with D possibly matching TRBD2 (5 bases). The CDR3 runs 15 residues. Per the germline V gene, CDR1 is LNHDA and CDR2 is SQIVND (reference sequence). V lost 1 base to trimming and J lost 5 bases, with 13 bases between them. CDR3 bases: TGTGCCAGTAGTATAGTTGGAGGATTCGGAGATACGCAGTATTTT. It yields the protein CASSIVGGFGDTQYF.

The gene calls are TRBV18 and TRBJ1-4; no reliable D call. The V end lost 2 bases, the J end lost 4 bases, and 14 bases lay between the germline ends. Per the germline V gene, CDR1 is KGHSH and CDR2 is LQKENI. CDR3 length: 16 amino acids. DNA of the CDR3: TGTGCCAGCTCACCAGGGCAGTCAGGAATTAATGAAAAACTGTTTTTT. Its translation is CASSPGQSGINEKLFF. Supplemented by reference TRBV18 and TRBJ1-4, the full variable domain reads NAGVMQNPRHLVRRRGQEARLRCSPMKGHSHVYWYRQLPEEGLKFMVYLQKENIIDESGMPKERFSAEFPKEGPSILRIQQVVRGDSAAYFCASSPGQSGINEKLFFGSGTQLSVL.

The chain uses TRBV7-9 and TRBJ2-5; D remains unclear. From germline, CDR1 is SEHNR and CDR2 FQNEAQ (reference sequence). CDR3 length equals 12 residues. The V end lost 5 bases, the J end lost 0 bases, and 4 bases lay between the germline ends. Written as DNA, the CDR3 is TGTGCCAGCAGCCAGTACCAAGAGACCCAGTACTTC. Its translation: CASSQYQETQYF.

J is TRBJ2-5 and V is TRBV11-3, with 7 nucleotides matching TRBD2. The germline gives CDR1 SGHNT, CDR2 YENEEA. With V trimmed by 5 bases and J by 5 bases, 5 bases remained unmatched. CDR3 length: 13 residues. CDR3 in amino acids: CASSLAREETQYF. The CDR3 DNA reads as TGTGCCAGCAGCCTAGCGCGGGAGGAGACCCAGTACTTC.

J is TRBJ2-3 and V is TRBV9; 7 bases agree with TRBD2. Trimming at V came to 5 bases and at J to 5 bases, leaving 23 bases not matched to a gene. The CDR3 spans 19 residues. CDR1 is SGDLS, CDR2 YYNGEE, per germline. CDR3: CASSSFEVVGGIVKDTQYF. DNA for the CDR3: TGTGCCAGCAGTTCTTTTGAGGTGGTCGGGGGGATCGTGAAAGATACGCAGTATTTT.